The entry below gives a single T cell receptor beta chain sequence along with its context. The assay was immunoSEQ multiplex PCR, and TCRdb's table has in-frame clones only and misses some. The table records tens of thousands of clones, 83% of them present only once. The data were obtained in a study of control samples from healthy donors and cancer patients. The sequenced sample consisted of blood. The TCR originated in a man in his 60s in good health.

The CDR3: CASSLARNTEAFF. The CDR3 nucleotides are TGTGCCAGCAGCTTGGCCAGGAACACTGAAGCTTTCTTT. V usage is TRBV5-8 and J usage is TRBJ1-1; D is undetermined. From germline, CDR1 is SGHTS and CDR2 YDEGEE. The CDR3 contains 13 residues. V lost 0 bases, J lost 1 base, and 4 bases lay in between.